The clone carrying this T cell receptor (beta chain) showed up many times. Its specificity is not known. The sample is drawn from a study of T cells in Graves' hyperthyroidism and ophthalmopathy. Whole-study results and caveats: With a median lead of roughly 6.8 months before onset, the model predicted ophthalmopathy. Most thyroid-expanded clonotypes above 0.001 were also found in blood. Researchers report that a 13 V-J model separated ophthalmopathy from stable hyperthyroidism.

The study left out patients who had uncontrolled infection, other autoimmune disease, pregnancy or lactation. Germline values: CDR1 DFQATT, CDR2 SNEGSKA (reference sequence). CDR3 length: 13 residues. Trimming removed 3 bases at V and 2 bases at J, with 11 bases between. It was RNA transcripts that yielded the amplified TCR beta CDR3 regions. A first-round RT-PCR of the TCR CDR3 used the HTBI primer set. A single record per CDR3 protein comes from TCRdb applying MiXCR to the multiplex PCR reads. Of approximately 400,000 distinct CDR3 sequences listed, about 15% are singletons. The receptor's source is a woman aged 25 to 39 with Graves' hyperthyroidism. The sample consisted of blood. The rearrangement links TRBV20-1 to TRBJ2-7; TRBD2 is a possible D gene (6 bases). The CDR3 sequence: CSARGTGTYEQYF. For the CDR3, the DNA is TGCAGTGCTAGGGGGACTGGAACCTACGAGCAGTACTTC.